Described below is a single TCR beta chain sequence and its context. In blood CD8+ and CD4+ T cells, TCR beta underwent sequencing. These data come from a study of CD8 T cells in Susac syndrome. RNA, at roughly 0.45 to 1 ug, was reverse transcribed with random hexamers. TCRdb independently ran MiXCR on the immunoSEQ multiplex PCR reads; one entry per CDR3 protein. This sample has 150,000 or so distinct CDR3 sequences, with approximately 95% found just once. The CDR3 is 14 residues long. Trimming left V 2 bases short and J 3 bases short, with 10 bases between. Germline CDR1 MDHEN, CDR2 SYDVKM. The sample consisted of CD4+ T cells from PBMCs. The rearrangement uses TRBV28 and TRBJ2-5; D not resolved. The source is a human donor with Susac syndrome. CDR3 in DNA: TGTGCCAGCAGTTTACAGGCCCGAAAAGAGACCCAGTACTTC. Translation gives CASSLQARKETQYF. Complete variable domain (other parts from reference TRBV28 and TRBJ2-5): DVKVTQSSRYLVKRTGEKVFLECVQDMDHENMFWYRQDPGLGLRLIYFSYDVKMKEKGDIPEGYSVSREKKERFSLILESASTNQTSMYLCASSLQARKETQYFGPGTRLLVL.